The 32 T cell receptor beta chains listed next were all sequenced from one sample in a study of CD8 T cells in ankylosing spondylitis. Overall study findings and caveats: Characteristic, it appeared, of ankylosing spondylitis blood was a TCR beta motif of fewer than 10 highly homologous variants.

Antigen specificity for these receptors is unknown. From the 5' RACE reads, TCRdb called clonotypes with MiXCR, one entry per CDR3 protein. The profile shows 700,000 to 850,000 distinct CDR3 sequences, about 10% of them singletons. Sequencing was performed on blood, either unsorted or a sorted T cell fraction (not recorded which). All receptors come from a male donor with ankylosing spondylitis.

The V call is TRBV20-1, the J call TRBJ1-2, with a weak D call TRBD1 (5 bases). The ends were cut back, 5 bases at V and 9 bases at J, with 13 bases in the middle. Germline V CDR1 and CDR2: DFQATT, SNEGSKA (reference sequence). This CDR3 has 11 residues. The CDR3 sequence: CSAYRDPSYTF. The CDR3 DNA sequence: TGCAGTGCTTATCGGGACCCGAGCTACACCTTC.

This sequence joins TRBV5-5 and TRBJ2-5, with a weak D call TRBD1 (5 bases). This CDR3 has 14 residues. Trimming took off 4 bases at V and 2 bases at J, with 12 bases between the two ends. Germline V gives CDR1 SGHKS, CDR2 YYEKEE (reference sequence). CDR3 in DNA: TGTGCCAGCAGCCCGACAGAGTCGCAAGAGACCCAGTACTTC. Translation: CASSPTESQETQYF.

This clonotype came up a few times. The chain is built from TRBV4-2 and TRBJ2-1, with D possibly being TRBD2 (6 bases). Trimming removed 4 bases from V and 8 bases from J, with 15 bases in between. In germline, CDR1 is LGHNA, CDR2 YNFKEQ. The CDR3 loop spans 14 amino acids. The CDR3 is CASSREAGRYEQFF. In DNA, the CDR3 is TGTGCCAGCAGCCGTGAGGCGGGACGATATGAGCAGTTCTTC.

This clonotype was seen a few times. V and J are TRBV12-3 or TRBV12-4 and TRBJ1-6; tentatively, D is TRBD1 (5 bases). Deletions cut 5 bases from V and 3 bases from J, with 11 bases between. This CDR3 contains 15 residues. The CDR3 nucleotides read TGTGCCAGCAGTCCCGGGACGGTCTATAATTCACCCCTCCACTTT. This encodes CASSPGTVYNSPLHF.

This clonotype was recorded a few times. The gene calls are TRBV10-2 and TRBJ2-2; no clear D. CDR3 length: 12 residues. Deletions cut 2 bases from V and 7 bases from J, with 5 bases between. The V gene's germline CDR1 is WSHSY and CDR2 SAAADI. CDR3 sequence reads: CASSEIDGELFF. In nucleotides, the CDR3 is TGCGCCAGCAGTGAGATTGACGGGGAGCTGTTTTTT.

This clonotype was counted a few times. The rearrangement links TRBV5-1 to TRBJ1-1, with no clear D. Germline assignment: CDR1 SGHRS and CDR2 YFSETQ. Deletions cut 0 bases from V and 7 bases from J, with 13 bases between. The CDR3 spans 14 residues. The CDR3 loop reads CASSLDPGAGEAFF. The CDR3 nucleotides read TGCGCCAGCAGCTTGGACCCGGGAGCGGGTGAAGCTTTCTTT. The complete variable domain, with remaining parts taken from reference TRBV5-1 and TRBJ1-1, reads KAGVTQTPRYLIKTRGQQVTLSCSPISGHRSVSWYQQTPGQGLQFLFEYFSETQRNKGNFPGRFSGRQFSNSRSEMNVSTLELGDSALYLCASSLDPGAGEAFFGQGTRLTVV.

DNA for the CDR3: TGTGCCAGCAGCTTGGTTGGAGTTGCCTACAATGAGCAGTTCTTC. Residues: CASSLVGVAYNEQFF. The chain joins TRBV5-6 to TRBJ2-1; D is ambiguous. Deletions cut 0 bases from V and 2 bases from J, with 9 bases between. CDR1 and CDR2 (germline): SGHDT, YYEEEE. The CDR3 contains 15 residues.

V usage is TRBV20-1 and J usage is TRBJ2-3, with 10 bases lining up with TRBD2. The CDR3 covers 16 residues. V lost 0 bases and J lost 3; bases outside the gene matches: 6. Germline loops: CDR1 DFQATT, CDR2 SNEGSKA (reference sequence). CDR3 sequence (DNA): TGCAGTGCTAGAGACGTTAGCGGGGGGTTAACAGATACGCAGTATTTT. Its protein is CSARDVSGGLTDTQYF.

The chain joins TRBV11-2 to TRBJ2-5, with a tentative D call TRBD1 (5 bases). This CDR3 has 17 amino acids. CDR1 is SGHAT and CDR2 is FQNNGV in the germline V gene. Trimming took 0 bases from V and 4 from J, leaving 18 bases between them. Here the CDR3 DNA reads TGTGCCAGCAGCTTAGATTCCAGGGTCCATGGGCCAGAGACCCAGTACTTC. Translating gives CASSLDSRVHGPETQYF.

The chain links TRBV6-1 to TRBJ1-1, with TRBD1 as a possible D gene (6 bases). V shed 6 bases and J shed 3 bases, with 14 bases lying between them. Germline values: CDR1 MNHNS, CDR2 SASEGT. CDR3 length: 14 residues. This chain's CDR3 is CASSLNHRDTEAFF. The CDR3 DNA reads as TGTGCCAGCAGCCTTAATCACAGGGACACTGAAGCTTTCTTT.

The table lists this clonotype with a few counts. The chain has TRBV5-1 and TRBJ2-1, with TRBD2 as a possible D gene (6 bases). Trimming removed 4 bases from V and 1 base from J, with 15 bases in between. The CDR3 consists of 16 residues. Per germline, CDR1 SGHRS and CDR2 YFSETQ. CDR3 in amino acids: CASSHWKRASYNEQFF. CDR3 DNA: TGCGCCAGCAGCCACTGGAAGCGGGCATCCTACAATGAGCAGTTCTTC.

The chain combines TRBV6-5 with TRBJ1-3; perhaps TRBD1 as D (6 bases). With 2 bases removed from V and 3 bases from J, the gap between germline ends came to 8 bases. The CDR3 length is 14 residues. Germline V gene data show CDR1 as MNHEY and CDR2 as SVGAGI. CDR3 DNA sequence: TGTGCCAGCAGTTACAACAGGGTTGGAAACACCATATATTTT. This codes for CASSYNRVGNTIYF.

V is TRBV30 and J is TRBJ1-1; 7 bases are a match to TRBD1. V lost 8 bases to trimming and J lost 4 bases; unmatched junction nucleotides: 13. CDR1 GTSNPN and CDR2 SVGIG come from the germline V gene (reference sequence). This CDR3 has 14 residues. Here the CDR3 reads CARSSGTVGTEAFF. CDR3 DNA sequence: TGTGCCCGCAGTTCCGGGACAGTGGGCACTGAAGCTTTCTTT.

The chain combines TRBV5-1 with TRBJ2-5; the D gene is possibly TRBD1 (5 bases). Germline V lookup: CDR1 SGHRS, CDR2 YFSETQ. V lost 3 bases and J lost 0, with 9 bases in between. The CDR3 loop spans 14 amino acids. CDR3 amino acids: CASSSSGYQETQYF. The CDR3 DNA sequence: TGCGCCAGCAGCTCCTCAGGGTACCAAGAGACCCAGTACTTC.

This clonotype was observed a few times. The chain combines TRBV29-1 with TRBJ2-1; D uncertain. Germline V gene sequence: CDR1 SQVTM, CDR2 ANQGSEA. The CDR3 is 16 residues long. Trimming removed 3 bases from V and 5 bases from J, with 20 bases in between. The CDR3 is CSVDIRAELSNNEQFF. In DNA, the CDR3 is TGCAGCGTTGACATAAGGGCCGAATTGTCTAACAATGAGCAGTTCTTC.

The J gene is TRBJ2-1, the V gene TRBV12-3 or TRBV12-4, with TRBD2 matching 9 bases. This CDR3 comprises 16 residues. Unmatched junction bases numbered 14, after V lost 8 bases and J lost 6 bases. In DNA form, the CDR3 reads TGTGCCAGCGGACTGACTAGCGGCACCATTTTCAATGAGCAGTTCTTC. Protein sequence: CASGLTSGTIFNEQFF.

The V gene is TRBV6-2 or TRBV6-3, the J gene TRBJ1-2; no reliable D call. The CDR3 loop spans 16 amino acids. Trimming cost V 2 bases and J 3 bases, with 16 bases left between them. The germline V gene encodes CDR1 MNHEY and CDR2 SVGEGT. The CDR3 spells CASSYGPEWVYYGYTF. The CDR3, as DNA: TGTGCCAGCAGTTACGGACCCGAGTGGGTATACTATGGCTACACCTTC.

The genes are TRBV29-1 and TRBJ1-1, with D maybe TRBD1 (5 bases). Trimming removed 4 bases from V and 5 bases from J, with 23 bases in between. Looked up from germline, CDR1 is SQVTM and CDR2 is ANQGSEA. CDR3 length equals 16 residues. CDR3: CSVARPDKLWGTEAFF. Written as DNA, the CDR3 is TGCAGCGTTGCCAGGCCCGACAAATTATGGGGGACTGAAGCTTTCTTT.

The table lists this clonotype with many counts. V and J are TRBV15 and TRBJ1-2; 8 nucleotides align to TRBD1. CDR1 and CDR2 from the germline V gene are LNHNV and YYDKDF (reference sequence). The V gene end was trimmed by 3 bases and the J gene end by 8 bases; junction bases not matched to a gene: 8. There are 14 residues in the CDR3. CDR3 nucleotides: TGTGCCACCAGCAGCCGGACAGGGTTAGGCGGCTACACCTTC. The encoded protein is CATSSRTGLGGYTF.

The sample holds a few counts of this clonotype. This chain uses TRBV7-2 with TRBJ1-2, with no clear D. CDR3 length equals 14 residues. V dropped 5 bases and J dropped 8 bases, with 18 bases sitting between them. Germline V CDR1 and CDR2: SGHTA, FQGNSA. CDR3 nucleotide sequence: TGTGCCAGCAGCCAATCGGGCCCTGGCGGCGGCTACACCTTC. It is translated as CASSQSGPGGGYTF. The full variable domain, with the rest looked up from reference TRBV7-2 and TRBJ1-2, is GAGVSQSPSNKVTEKGKDVELRCDPISGHTALYWYRQSLGQGLEFLIYFQGNSAPDKSGLPSDRFSAERTGGSVSTLTIQRTQQEDSAVYLCASSQSGPGGGYTFGSGTRLTVV.

This clonotype was seen repeatedly, ten times or more. The rearrangement joins TRBV11-2 to TRBJ2-7; TRBD2 agrees at 11 bases. Per germline, CDR1 SGHAT and CDR2 FQNNGV. The V and J ends lost 1 base and 5 bases, in that order; junction bases with no gene match: 16. This CDR3 has 19 amino acids. This chain's CDR3 is CASSLVGPGISGRAHEQYF. The DNA for the CDR3 is TGTGCCAGCAGCTTAGTCGGACCCGGGATTAGCGGGAGGGCCCACGAGCAGTACTTC.

The genes are TRBV10-3 and TRBJ2-7; TRBD2 might be the D (5 bases). Germline V CDR1 and CDR2: ENHRY, SYGVKD. With 6 bases removed from V and 3 bases from J, the gap between germline ends came to 12 bases. The CDR3 is 13 residues long. Here the CDR3 DNA reads TGTGCCATCAGCGGGGTAAGGTTCTACGAGCAGTACTTC. This encodes CAISGVRFYEQYF.

This clonotype was detected many times. As DNA, the CDR3 is TGCGCCAGCAGCTACGGACGGGGGGGTGCGACCGGGGAGCTGTTTTTT. This sequence encodes CASSYGRGGATGELFF. This chain links TRBV5-1 with TRBJ2-2, with 8 bases fitting TRBD2. Germline CDR1 reads SGHRS; CDR2 reads YFSETQ. The CDR3 runs to 16 residues. V shed 3 bases, J shed 5 bases, and the junction held 9 bases outside the gene matches.

The genes are TRBV6-2 or TRBV6-3 and TRBJ2-5; D perhaps matches TRBD2 (6 bases). This CDR3 is built from 15 residues. The ends were cut back, 4 bases at V and 0 bases at J, with 12 bases in the middle. Germline lookup yields CDR1 MNHEY and CDR2 SVGEGT. CDR3 residues: CASSSLAGYQETQYF. DNA of the CDR3: TGTGCCAGCAGTTCCCTCGCGGGGTACCAAGAGACCCAGTACTTC.

V and J are TRBV6-5 and TRBJ1-6, with no clear D. V lost 4 bases and J lost 7, with 17 bases in between. Germline CDR1 MNHEY, CDR2 SVGAGI. This CDR3 spans 16 amino acids. The CDR3 DNA reads as TGTGCCAGCAGTTCCGGCCTGGCACGCTCGAATTCACCCCTCCACTTT. Translation gives CASSSGLARSNSPLHF.

This clonotype was recorded many times. The chain is built from TRBV20-1 and TRBJ2-3, with 8 bases identical to TRBD2. After removal of 4 bases from V and 1 base from J, the junction contained 7 bases not matched to a gene. Germline-derived CDR1 and CDR2 are DFQATT and SNEGSKA (reference sequence). CDR3 length: 15 amino acids. This CDR3 is CSATLTSGRTDTQYF. CDR3 coding DNA: TGCAGTGCTACCCTTACTAGCGGTCGCACAGATACGCAGTATTTT.

This clonotype was seen only a few times. The chain employs TRBV7-9 and TRBJ2-3; TRBD1 or TRBD2 may be the D gene (5 bases each). Trimming shortened V by 4 bases and J by 5 bases, and 19 bases separated the two germline ends. Germline V gene lookup returns CDR1 SEHNR and CDR2 FQNEAQ (reference sequence). CDR3 length: 16 residues. For the CDR3, the DNA is TGTGCCAGCAGCTCTGGGGGTGGCGACCCGGGAGATACGCAGTATTTT. This sequence encodes CASSSGGGDPGDTQYF.

This clonotype occurred a few times. The chain uses TRBV7-2 and TRBJ2-2, with no clear D. The CDR3 spans 16 residues. The germline V gene encodes CDR1 SGHTA and CDR2 FQGNSA. Between the trimmed V and J ends, which lost 1 base and 4 bases, there was a span of 13 bases. CDR3 nucleotides: TGTGCCAGCAGCTTAGAGGCAGGAGTGTTCACCGGGGAGCTGTTTTTT. Protein sequence: CASSLEAGVFTGELFF.

This chain links TRBV7-9 with TRBJ2-1, with 12 bases lining up with TRBD1. Germline V gives CDR1 SEHNR, CDR2 FQNEAQ (reference sequence). The CDR3 contains 17 residues. V lost 5 bases and J lost 2; bases outside the gene matches: 7. CDR3 nucleotides: TGTGCCAGCAGCCGGTCGGGACAGGGGGCCCCCTACAATGAGCAGTTCTTC. Amino acid sequence: CASSRSGQGAPYNEQFF.

This clonotype was seen at least ten times. The chain employs TRBV29-1 and TRBJ2-5, with D tentatively TRBD2 (6 bases). Per the germline V gene, CDR1 is SQVTM and CDR2 is ANQGSEA. V lost 6 bases to trimming and J lost 3 bases, with 14 bases between them. This CDR3 has 13 amino acids. CDR3 DNA sequence: TGCAGCGTCGACCGGGGGATCAAAGAGACCCAGTACTTC. Translated: CSVDRGIKETQYF.

The chain joins TRBV15 to TRBJ2-7, with TRBD1 matching 8 bases. The CDR3 runs to 14 residues. Germline V gene lookup returns CDR1 LNHNV and CDR2 YYDKDF (reference sequence). V gave up 5 bases and J gave up 2 bases; unmatched junction bases: 5. For the CDR3, the DNA is TGTGCCACCAGCCCAAGACAGGGGCCCTACGAGCAGTACTTC. This sequence encodes CATSPRQGPYEQYF.

This clonotype was seen a few times. This chain connects TRBV6-4 to TRBJ2-1; tentatively, D is TRBD2 (6 bases). The CDR3 length is 14 residues. V lost 6 bases to trimming and J lost 4 bases, with 13 bases between them. The germline V gene has CDR1 MRHNA and CDR2 SNTAGT. CDR3 protein: CASRLAVGYNEQFF. DNA of the CDR3: TGTGCCAGCAGGTTAGCGGTTGGGTACAATGAGCAGTTCTTC.